This paragraph reports one TCR beta chain. These data come from a study of blood T cell repertoires in COVID-19. Overall study context: Collection of acute and convalescent COVID-19 samples took place in the United States, Italy and Spain.

Germline CDR1 is SGHDT and CDR2 is YYEEEE. The CDR3 contains 14 residues. The germline V and J ends were trimmed by 4 bases and 3 bases, with 11 bases remaining between them. Assay: immunoSEQ multiplex PCR; the TCRdb copy retains only in-frame clones and omits some. Of more than 200,000 clones listed, more than 65% were seen once; the top ten hold around 4.1%. Sequencing was performed on peripheral blood. This chain links TRBV5-6 with TRBJ2-1; D possibly corresponds to TRBD2 (6 bases). This TCR derives from a woman in her thirties or forties with active or convalescent COVID-19. CDR3 DNA sequence: TGTGCCAGCAGCCCCGGAGGGCTCTACAATGAGCAGTTCTTC. Its translation is CASSPGGLYNEQFF.